The present TCR beta chain was sequenced within a study of blood T cell repertoires in COVID-19. Study information: Specimens from acute and convalescent COVID-19 originated in the United States, Italy and Spain. PBMCs, B-cell-depleted T cells, or T cells were the source of the cDNA or gDNA that made up the material.

Cohorts were determined from participant-reported clinical history. Original processing methods: Estimation of nucleated cell counts relied on the amplification of reference gene primers. TCRdb keeps only in-frame clones here, not all; method: immunoSEQ multiplex PCR. The V and J calls and the clone size are those of that table, but D and trimming were determined from the DNA. In the table there are roughly 250,000 clones, about nine tenths of which are singletons. The CDR3 spans 15 residues. From germline, CDR1 is SGHTA and CDR2 FQGTGA. V trimming: 3 bases; J trimming: 6 bases; junction bases outside the gene matches: 8.

Sequencing was done on a sample of PBMCs or T cells enriched from blood (not recorded which). The chain carries TRBV7-3 and TRBJ1-2, with 9 bases that match TRBD1. This TCR derives from a woman aged 25 to 39 with acute COVID-19. This CDR3 reads CASSFRPGQGDGYTF. In nucleotides, the CDR3 is TGTGCCAGCAGCTTTAGACCGGGACAGGGAGATGGCTACACCTTC. The variable domain in full, completed from reference TRBV7-3 and TRBJ1-2, reads GAGVSQTPSNKVTEKGKYVELRCDPISGHTALYWYRQSLGQGPEFLIYFQGTGAADDSGLPNDRFFAVRPEGSVSTLKIQRTERGDSAVYLCASSFRPGQGDGYTFGSGTRLTVV.